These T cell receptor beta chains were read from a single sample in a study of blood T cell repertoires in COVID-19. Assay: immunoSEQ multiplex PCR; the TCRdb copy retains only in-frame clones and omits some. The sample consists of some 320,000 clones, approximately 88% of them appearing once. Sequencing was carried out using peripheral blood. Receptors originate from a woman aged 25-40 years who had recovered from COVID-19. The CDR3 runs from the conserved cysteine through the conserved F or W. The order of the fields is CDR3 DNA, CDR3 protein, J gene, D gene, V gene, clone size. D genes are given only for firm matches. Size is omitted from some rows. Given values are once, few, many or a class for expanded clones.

TGTGCCACCAGCAGAGCGGCTAGCGGGGGGGCAGATACGCAGTATTTT | CATSRAASGGADTQYF | TRBJ2-3 | TRBD2 | TRBV15 | NA
TGTGCCAGCAGTCCTGCGCGGTTGCGAGAGACCCAGTACTTC | CASSPARLRETQYF | TRBJ2-5 | NA | TRBV28 | NA
TGCAGTGCTAGTGACTTGAGGTCCTTAAAAAATAGCAATCAGCCCCAGCATTTT | CSASDLRSLKNSNQPQHF | TRBJ1-5 | NA | TRBV20-1 | NA
TGTGCCAGCAGTTTATCGGGGGAGGAGACCCAGTACTTC | CASSLSGEETQYF | TRBJ2-5 | NA | TRBV12-3/TRBV12-4 | NA
TGTGCCAGTAGAGTACAAACGACGAACACCGGGGAGCTGTTTTTT | CASRVQTTNTGELFF | TRBJ2-2 | NA | TRBV19 | NA
TGTGCCAGCAGCTTAGCTTTCGGGACAGGGGTGAATGAGCAGTTCTTC | CASSLAFGTGVNEQFF | TRBJ2-1 | TRBD1 | TRBV7-7 | once
TGTGCCAGCAGCCTGGGACAGGGCTGGGACGAGCAGTACTTC | CASSLGQGWDEQYF | TRBJ2-7 | TRBD1 | TRBV7-2 | NA
TGTGCCAGCTCACCAATTGGGCAGGGAGGCACTGAAGCTTTCTTT | CASSPIGQGGTEAFF | TRBJ1-1 | NA | TRBV18 | few
TGTGCCACCTCCCGTGTAGGAGCCGGGGAGCTGTTTTTT | CATSRVGAGELFF | TRBJ2-2 | NA | TRBV15 | NA
TGTGCCAGCAGCCGTAGCGGGGGGGTTGACGAGCAGTACTTC | CASSRSGGVDEQYF | TRBJ2-7 | TRBD2 | TRBV6-2/TRBV6-3 | NA
TGCAGTGCTAGTCTTTCAGCGGGGGTGGATGATGAGCAGTTCTTC | CSASLSAGVDDEQFF | TRBJ2-1 | TRBD2 | TRBV20-1 | once
TGTGCCAGCAGTTCCCTGCTAGCGGGGGGGGCCTACGAGCAGTACTTC | CASSSLLAGGAYEQYF | TRBJ2-7 | TRBD2 | TRBV6-5 | NA
TGTGCCAGCAGCTTCCGACAAGGGGCTGAAGCTTTCTTT | CASSFRQGAEAFF | TRBJ1-1 | NA | TRBV7-3 | NA
TGCGCCAGCAGCCCAAGAGGCTTAGATATGAATGAGCAGTTCTTC | CASSPRGLDMNEQFF | TRBJ2-1 | NA | TRBV4-3 | NA
TGTGCCAGCAGTTTGGGACAGGGTTATCAGCCCCAGCATTTT | CASSLGQGYQPQHF | TRBJ1-5 | TRBD1 | TRBV6-2/TRBV6-3 | few
TGCGCCAGTGCTCCGGGGGCCTACAATGAGCAGTTCTTC | CASAPGAYNEQFF | TRBJ2-1 | NA | TRBV5-1 | NA
TGTGCCAGCAGTTCCCCGGGACAGGGGCACTACGAGCAGTACTTC | CASSSPGQGHYEQYF | TRBJ2-7 | TRBD1 | TRBV13 | once
TGTGCCAGCAGCCCCATAAAAGACACCTCCAAAAACATTCAGTACTTC | CASSPIKDTSKNIQYF | TRBJ2-4 | NA | TRBV5-8 | NA
TGTGCCAGCAGTTTATTGGACTCTCGAGATACGCAGTATTTT | CASSLLDSRDTQYF | TRBJ2-3 | NA | TRBV27 | NA
TGTGCCAGCTCACGGAACAGCAAAAACATTCAGTACTTC | CASSRNSKNIQYF | TRBJ2-4 | NA | TRBV18 | NA
TGTGCCAGCTCGGAGAGACAGGGGAATAGGGAGACCCAGTACTTC | CASSERQGNRETQYF | TRBJ2-5 | TRBD1 | TRBV18 | NA
TGTGCCAGCAGTGAAGTAGTTAGCCCCACAGATACGCAGTATTTT | CASSEVVSPTDTQYF | TRBJ2-3 | NA | TRBV6-1 | NA
TGTGCCAGCAGCTCAATAGGGACACCGTCCTACAATGAGCAGTTCTTC | CASSSIGTPSYNEQFF | TRBJ2-1 | NA | TRBV7-8 | NA
TGTGCCAGCAGTGCTTCGACAGGGACTTCAGATACGCAGTATTTT | CASSASTGTSDTQYF | TRBJ2-3 | NA | TRBV2 | NA
TGTGCCAGTAGTATAAGAGGATCGGTCAATGAGCAGTTCTTC | CASSIRGSVNEQFF | TRBJ2-1 | NA | TRBV19 | NA
TGTGCCAGCAGTTCGGCCGGGACACTTGGAAACACCATATATTTT | CASSSAGTLGNTIYF | TRBJ1-3 | NA | TRBV28 | NA
TGTGCCAGCAGCCACGGGAGGGGTGAAGCTTTCTTT | CASSHGRGEAFF | TRBJ1-1 | NA | TRBV3-1/TRBV3-2 | NA
TGCGCCAGCAGCTTGGGACAGGGTGGAGAGACCCAGTACTTC | CASSLGQGGETQYF | TRBJ2-5 | TRBD1 | TRBV5-1 | few
TGTGCCAGCAGATCACAGGGCTCCTACGAGCAGTACTTC | CASRSQGSYEQYF | TRBJ2-7 | NA | TRBV28 | NA
TGCGCCAGCAACAGAGGGACAGGGAGGAATCAGCCCCAGCATTTT | CASNRGTGRNQPQHF | TRBJ1-5 | TRBD1 | TRBV5-1 | NA
TGTGCCAGCAGCATCAACAGGGTGGATGCTTTCTTT | CASSINRVDAFF | TRBJ1-1 | NA | TRBV28 | NA